A single sample is the source of the 20 T cell receptor beta chains below, sequenced in a study of OX40 agonist ivuxolimab in advanced cancers. Receptors were amplified or captured by the immunoSEQ multiplex PCR assay. TCRdb limited this immuneACCESS table to in-frame rearrangements with V and J called. A share of clones is missing; checked studies link under half to unresolved V genes, and the rest is unexplained. In all, the sample holds tens of thousands of clones, and 80% to 85% of those were seen once. The ten largest clones represent more than 2.5% of the sample. The sequencing used CD4+ or CD8+ T cells sorted from blood, collected in a trial of the OX40 agonist ivuxolimab. Receptors were obtained from an adult with an advanced solid tumor such as melanoma, head and neck, liver or kidney cancer.

This sequence joins TRBV25-1 and TRBJ1-2; D not certain. Germline lookup yields CDR1 MGHDK and CDR2 SYGVNS. Trimming left V 2 bases short and J 7 bases short, with 14 bases between. The CDR3 is 14 residues long. CDR3 sequence (DNA): TGTGCCAGCAGTGAACCCGGCAGGCTCGCTGGCTACACCTTC. Translation gives CASSEPGRLAGYTF.

The J gene is TRBJ2-7, the V gene TRBV9, with 8 bases lining up with TRBD1. The CDR3 runs to 14 residues. Trimming at V came to 4 bases and at J to 4 bases, leaving 7 bases not matched to a gene. Germline values: CDR1 SGDLS, CDR2 YYNGEE. As DNA, the CDR3 is TGTGCCAGCAGCCCAGGACAGGGTCCGTACGAGCAGTACTTC. Translation: CASSPGQGPYEQYF.

This chain joins TRBV11-2 and TRBJ2-1, with 8 bases lining up with TRBD2. This CDR3 has 15 residues. The germline gives CDR1 SGHAT, CDR2 FQNNGV. V trimming: 5 bases; J trimming: 7 bases; junction bases outside the gene matches: 10. Written as DNA, the CDR3 is TGTGCCAGCAGCACACTAGCGGCCGGGGGGAATGAGCAGTTCTTC. Translating it yields CASSTLAAGGNEQFF.

The chain is built from TRBV7-9 and TRBJ1-1; 8 bases are shared with TRBD1. Germline CDR1 reads SEHNR; CDR2 reads FQNEAQ (reference sequence). J lost 3 bases, V lost 2 bases, and 8 bases had no gene match. The CDR3 spans 16 residues. The CDR3 DNA sequence: TGTGCCAGCAGCTTAACTAACAGGGGGGAATACACTGAAGCTTTCTTT. Its protein product is CASSLTNRGEYTEAFF.

V and J are TRBV6-1 and TRBJ2-5, with D hard to call. The length of the CDR3 is 11 residues. The V and J ends lost 5 bases and 4 bases respectively, with 5 bases between them. The germline V gene encodes CDR1 MNHNS and CDR2 SASEGT. The CDR3 sequence is CASSLGETQYF. Here the CDR3 DNA reads TGTGCCAGCAGTCTGGGAGAGACCCAGTACTTC.

The chain links TRBV5-4 to TRBJ2-1, with D uncertain. This CDR3 contains 14 residues. Looked up from germline, CDR1 is SGHNT and CDR2 is YYREEE (reference sequence). V lost 0 bases and J lost 10, with 14 bases in between. CDR3 region: CASSLGPGSREQFF. CDR3 DNA: TGTGCCAGCAGCTTGGGACCAGGATCTCGGGAGCAGTTCTTC.

The sample holds a few counts of this clone. This chain connects TRBV20-1 to TRBJ2-7; maybe TRBD2 (6 bases). Trimming pared 3 bases from V and 9 bases from J, leaving 12 bases between. This CDR3 comprises 11 residues. The germline V gene encodes CDR1 DFQATT and CDR2 SNEGSKA (reference sequence). CDR3 protein: CSARGGVGQYF. DNA of the CDR3: TGCAGTGCTAGGGGCGGGGTCGGGCAGTACTTC.

The chain has TRBV19 and TRBJ2-7, with 9 bases fitting TRBD1. There are 20 residues in the CDR3. CDR1 is LNHDA, CDR2 SQIVND, per germline (reference sequence). Losses at the gene ends were 2 bases for V and 2 bases for J; bases not matched to a gene: 19. The DNA for the CDR3 is TGTGCCAGTAGTATAAGGCCCAAGACGGCCCACGGGACAGGGACCTACGAGCAGTACTTC. This gives the protein CASSIRPKTAHGTGTYEQYF.

This chain connects TRBV27 to TRBJ1-1; D is unresolved. The V and J ends lost 8 bases and 2 bases respectively, with 15 bases between them. This CDR3 has 14 residues. Germline CDR1 and CDR2: MNHEY and SMNVEV (reference sequence). The CDR3 DNA reads as TGTGCCAGCCGACCCCTCCGGGGTAACACTGAAGCTTTCTTT. Translation gives CASRPLRGNTEAFF.

The chain links TRBV2 to TRBJ2-4; tentative D call: TRBD1 (6 bases). This CDR3 region has 13 residues. Per germline, CDR1 SNHLY and CDR2 FYNNEI. V was pared by 4 bases and J by 6 bases, with 10 bases between. The CDR3 bases are TGTGCCAGCAGTGGGGACAATAGAAACATTCAGTACTTC. Residues: CASSGDNRNIQYF.

This clone was seen just once. This chain uses TRBV6-1 with TRBJ1-2; 7 nucleotides line up with TRBD1. After removal of 2 bases from V and 2 bases from J, the junction contained 5 bases not matched to a gene. The CDR3 runs to 15 residues. Germline lookup yields CDR1 MNHNS and CDR2 SASEGT. The CDR3 coding sequence is TGTGCCAGCAGTGAACCGTCGACAGGGAACTATGGCTACACCTTC. Its protein product is CASSEPSTGNYGYTF.

The gene calls are TRBV5-8 and TRBJ2-1; TRBD2 matches at 10 bases. The germline CDR1 and CDR2 sequences are SGHTS and YDEGEE. J lost 5 bases, V lost 3 bases, and 5 bases had no gene match. The CDR3 is 15 residues long. The CDR3 coding sequence is TGTGCCAGCAGCTCCCTACTAGCGGGGCACAATGAGCAGTTCTTC. It codes for CASSSLLAGHNEQFF.

V usage is TRBV6-5 and J usage is TRBJ1-6, with 8 bases identical to TRBD1. Germline V gene lookup returns CDR1 MNHEY and CDR2 SVGAGI. After removal of 6 bases from V and 5 bases from J, the junction contained 3 bases not matched to a gene. The CDR3 totals 14 residues. CDR3 in amino acids: CASSPGGNNSPLHF. Here the CDR3 DNA reads TGTGCCAGCAGCCCAGGGGGCAATAATTCACCCCTCCACTTT.

The CDR3 here is CASSHDRGGNQPQHF. CDR3 nucleotide sequence: TGTGCCAGCAGTCATGACAGGGGCGGCAATCAGCCCCAGCATTTT. The chain combines TRBV6-5 with TRBJ1-5; 8 nucleotides match TRBD1. CDR1 MNHEY and CDR2 SVGAGI come from the germline V gene. V lost 5 bases, J lost 2 bases, and 5 bases stayed unmatched. The CDR3 contains 15 residues.

The J gene is TRBJ1-4, the V gene TRBV5-1; a weak D match, TRBD1 (5 bases). The V end was cut by 2 bases, the J end by 2 bases, with 10 bases between. Germline V gives CDR1 SGHRS, CDR2 YFSETQ. CDR3 size: 15 residues. For the CDR3, the DNA is TGCGCCAGCAGCTTCAGGCGGGGGACTAATGAAAAACTGTTTTTT. Its translation is CASSFRRGTNEKLFF.

The rearrangement uses TRBV7-5 and TRBJ2-7; the table's D call, TRBD1, was not checked against the DNA. TRBV7-5 is a recognized pseudogene. The CDR3 has 13 amino acids. The CDR3 spells CARSPSRGYEQYF. CDR3 DNA: TGTGCCAGAAGCCCTAGTAGGGGGTACGAGCAGTACTTC.

A few counts support this clone. This chain connects TRBV6-6 to TRBJ1-2; D remains ambiguous. The V gene lost 7 bases and the J gene lost 4 bases, with 7 bases spanning the gap. CDR3 length: 11 amino acids. Germline CDR1 and CDR2: MNHNY and SVGAGI (reference sequence). The CDR3 loop reads CASKVGYGYTF. CDR3 nucleotides: TGTGCCAGCAAGGTGGGCTATGGCTACACCTTC.

This sequence joins TRBV28 and TRBJ1-6, with TRBD1 matching over 9 bases. Per germline, CDR1 MDHEN and CDR2 SYDVKM. CDR3 length: 14 amino acids. Trimming at V came to 3 bases and at J to 8 bases, leaving 2 bases not matched to a gene. The CDR3 DNA sequence: TGTGCCAGCAGTTTGGACAGGGGAGATTCACCCCTCCACTTT. Translated, it gives CASSLDRGDSPLHF.

CDR3 residues: CATSRDGTGGYEQYF. As DNA, the CDR3 is TGTGCCACCAGCAGAGATGGGACAGGGGGGTACGAGCAGTACTTC. J is TRBJ2-7 and V is TRBV15; TRBD1 matches 11 bases. Germline V lookup: CDR1 LNHNV, CDR2 YYDKDF (reference sequence). The CDR3 sequence is 15 residues long. V was clipped by 0 bases and J by 4 bases; unmatched bases: 2.

The chain has TRBV5-4 and TRBJ2-7; 9 bases fit TRBD1. CDR1 is SGHNT and CDR2 is YYREEE in the germline V gene (reference sequence). This CDR3 has 14 residues. V was clipped by 2 bases and J by 2 bases; unmatched bases: 2. The CDR3 DNA follows: TGTGCCAGCAGCTTAGACAGGGGGGCCTACGAGCAGTACTTC. The encoded protein is CASSLDRGAYEQYF.